These 13 T cell receptor beta chains were all obtained from the same sample, sequenced in a study of cytomegalovirus exposure and HLA in healthy donors. Repertoires were generated with immunoSEQ multiplex PCR, while TCRdb's copy carries only in-frame clones and drops some. This sample has 50,000 to 70,000 clones; about 95% occur once, and the top ten carry 5.8%. The sample consisted of PBMCs. The receptors were sampled from a woman younger than 35 in good health and CMV-seropositive.

This chain joins TRBV4-1 and TRBJ2-2, with D tentatively TRBD1 (6 bases). V lost 5 bases, J lost 1 base, and 11 bases lay in between. Germline lookup yields CDR1 MGHRA and CDR2 YSYEKL. This CDR3 has 15 amino acids. The CDR3, as DNA: TGCGCCAGCAGCTTTACAGGGCGGAACACCGGGGAGCTGTTTTTT. Translating it yields CASSFTGRNTGELFF.

The chain employs TRBV10-3 and TRBJ2-7; TRBD2 is a possible D gene (6 bases). Germline CDR1 reads ENHRY; CDR2 reads SYGVKD. Trimming removed 4 bases from V and 0 bases from J, with 10 bases in between. The CDR3 runs to 14 residues. CDR3 sequence: CAISAGVSSYEQYF. The CDR3, as DNA: TGTGCCATCAGTGCGGGGGTTAGCTCCTACGAGCAGTACTTC.

This clone was seen a single time. The V and J genes are TRBV2 and TRBJ1-1, with D maybe TRBD1 (5 bases). Germline lookup yields CDR1 SNHLY and CDR2 FYNNEI. The CDR3 runs 14 residues. V was cut by 2 bases and J by 3 bases, with 10 bases left in between. The chain's CDR3 is CASSETSGYTEAFF. The CDR3, as DNA: TGTGCCAGCAGTGAAACTTCAGGGTACACTGAAGCTTTCTTT.

This chain joins TRBV4-3 and TRBJ1-1; 7 nucleotides align to TRBD1. This CDR3 has 14 amino acids. Germline CDR1 LGHNA, CDR2 YSLEER. Trimming cost V 3 bases and J 4 bases; bases outside gene matches: 5. The CDR3 spells CASSQGSGGTEAFF. The CDR3 DNA sequence: TGCGCCAGCAGCCAGGGGTCAGGGGGCACTGAAGCTTTCTTT.

This rearrangement joins TRBV28 to TRBJ1-1; unclear D gene. The length of the CDR3 is 9 residues. Per germline, CDR1 MDHEN and CDR2 SYDVKM. Between the trimmed V and J ends, which lost 11 bases and 7 bases, there was a span of 8 bases. In DNA, the CDR3 is TGTGCCGGTCGGGGTGAAGCTTTCTTT. Protein product: CAGRGEAFF.

The chain is built from TRBV2 and TRBJ1-1; D gene unclear. Germline-derived CDR1 and CDR2 are SNHLY and FYNNEI. Trimming cost V 4 bases and J 4 bases, with 13 bases left between them. This CDR3 has 14 residues. The CDR3 nucleotides are TGTGCCAGCAGTGTTACGGGTACGGGCACTGAAGCTTTCTTT. Protein product: CASSVTGTGTEAFF.

The V call is TRBV7-2, the J call TRBJ1-3; maybe TRBD1 (6 bases). Trimming removed 5 bases at V and 3 bases at J, with 11 bases between. There are 14 residues in the CDR3. Germline assignment: CDR1 SGHTA and CDR2 FQGNSA. The CDR3 spells CASSGDRNGNTIYF. CDR3 sequence (DNA): TGTGCCAGCAGCGGCGACAGGAATGGAAACACCATATATTTT.

The chain employs TRBV28 and TRBJ2-3; D gene unclear. CDR1 and CDR2 (germline): MDHEN, SYDVKM. Trimming removed 6 bases from V and 5 bases from J, with 12 bases in between. The CDR3 loop spans 13 amino acids. The CDR3 DNA reads TGTGCCAGCAGGAGCTACCCGTTAGATACGCAGTATTTT. This translates into CASRSYPLDTQYF.

The V call is TRBV28, the J call TRBJ1-6; 7 positions match TRBD1. The CDR3 contains 16 residues. CDR1 and CDR2 (germline): MDHEN, SYDVKM. V trimming: 4 bases; J trimming: 6 bases; junction bases outside the gene matches: 9. The CDR3 here is CASSSDKGAGNSPLHF. In nucleotides, the CDR3 is TGTGCCAGCAGTTCAGATAAGGGGGCGGGTAATTCACCCCTCCACTTT.

This chain joins TRBV9 and TRBJ2-3; no definite D call. From germline, CDR1 is SGDLS and CDR2 YYNGEE. Trimming pared 0 bases from V and 2 bases from J, leaving 10 bases between. This CDR3 comprises 15 residues. CDR3 region: CASSVAIQHTDTQYF. The CDR3 nucleotides are TGTGCCAGCAGCGTAGCTATACAGCACACAGATACGCAGTATTTT.

J is TRBJ1-1 and V is TRBV2; the match to TRBD1 covers 7 bases. The V gene's germline CDR1 is SNHLY and CDR2 FYNNEI. V was pared by 8 bases and J by 11 bases, with 17 bases of the junction left unmatched. This CDR3 is built from 14 residues. The CDR3 nucleotides are TGTGCCAGCGTATCGACAGGGCGGATCCGGGGGGCTTTCTTT. Translated, it gives CASVSTGRIRGAFF.

J is TRBJ1-6 and V is TRBV9; tentative D call: TRBD1 (6 bases). Germline values: CDR1 SGDLS, CDR2 YYNGEE. The length of the CDR3 is 14 residues. Trimming pared 4 bases from V and 10 bases from J, leaving 15 bases between. The CDR3 reads CASSWGGGGSPLHF. The DNA of the CDR3 is TGTGCCAGCAGCTGGGGCGGGGGCGGATCACCCCTCCACTTT.

V usage is TRBV10-3 and J usage is TRBJ1-5; D unresolved. The length of the CDR3 is 16 residues. Between the trimmed V and J ends, which lost 5 bases and 2 bases, there was a span of 16 bases. Germline CDR1 reads ENHRY; CDR2 reads SYGVKD. The CDR3 loop reads CAISSEPGKGNQPQHF. The CDR3 bases are TGTGCCATCAGTTCCGAGCCGGGGAAAGGCAATCAGCCCCAGCATTTT.